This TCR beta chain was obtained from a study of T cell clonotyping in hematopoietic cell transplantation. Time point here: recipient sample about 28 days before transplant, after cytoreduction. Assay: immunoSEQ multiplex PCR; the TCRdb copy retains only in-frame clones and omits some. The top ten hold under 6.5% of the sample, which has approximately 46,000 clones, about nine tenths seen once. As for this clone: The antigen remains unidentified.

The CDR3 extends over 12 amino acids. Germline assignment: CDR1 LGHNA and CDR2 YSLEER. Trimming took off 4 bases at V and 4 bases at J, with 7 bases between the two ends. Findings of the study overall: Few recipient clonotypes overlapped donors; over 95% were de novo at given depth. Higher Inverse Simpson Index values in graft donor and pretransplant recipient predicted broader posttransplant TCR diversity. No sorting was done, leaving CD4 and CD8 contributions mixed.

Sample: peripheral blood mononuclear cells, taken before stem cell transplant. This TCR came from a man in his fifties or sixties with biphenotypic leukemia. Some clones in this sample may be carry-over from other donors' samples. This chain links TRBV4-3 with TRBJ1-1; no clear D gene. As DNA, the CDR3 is TGCGCCAGCAGCCTAGAGGGCACTGAAGCTTTCTTT. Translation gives CASSLEGTEAFF.